Below are 10 T cell receptor beta chains sequenced from a single sample in a study of cytomegalovirus exposure and HLA in healthy donors. Both 60 Vbeta primers and 13 Jbeta primers went into the PCR. Here immunoSEQ multiplex PCR was the method, and the copy in TCRdb shows in-frame clones only, minus some. Counted here are roughly 100,000 clones, over 70% occurring once; the ten biggest clones make up about 8.6%. The source material was PBMCs. These receptors were obtained from a woman aged 40 to 49 in good health and CMV-seropositive.

This chain uses TRBV7-3 with TRBJ2-3; 10 bases line up with TRBD2. Germline V lookup: CDR1 SGHTA, CDR2 FQGTGA. Trimming cost V 5 bases and J 4 bases; bases outside gene matches: 9. The CDR3 contains 16 residues. CDR3 sequence reads: CASSRLAGGRADTQYF. CDR3 bases: TGTGCCAGCAGCCGGTTAGCGGGGGGAAGGGCAGATACGCAGTATTTT. Full variable domain (remainder filled in from reference TRBV7-3 and TRBJ2-3): GAGVSQTPSNKVTEKGKYVELRCDPISGHTALYWYRQSLGQGPEFLIYFQGTGAADDSGLPNDRFFAVRPEGSVSTLKIQRTERGDSAVYLCASSRLAGGRADTQYFGPGTRLTVL.

V is TRBV5-1 and J is TRBJ2-7; 13 bases fit TRBD2. CDR3 length: 17 residues. Germline V gene data show CDR1 as SGHRS and CDR2 as YFSETQ. Trimming took 4 bases from V and 0 from J; bases not matched to a gene: 7. CDR3 loop: CASSHGTSGTSSYEQYF. The CDR3 DNA sequence: TGCGCCAGCAGCCACGGGACTAGCGGGACCTCCTCCTACGAGCAGTACTTC. Variable domain in full (rest from reference TRBV5-1 and TRBJ2-7): KAGVTQTPRYLIKTRGQQVTLSCSPISGHRSVSWYQQTPGQGLQFLFEYFSETQRNKGNFPGRFSGRQFSNSRSEMNVSTLELGDSALYLCASSHGTSGTSSYEQYFGPGTRLTVT.

This clone was picked up a small number of times. The rearrangement joins TRBV11-2 to TRBJ1-3; D call uncertain. Germline V gene lookup returns CDR1 SGHAT and CDR2 FQNNGV. V was pared by 0 bases and J by 0 bases, with 15 bases between. CDR3 length: 18 amino acids. CDR3 protein: CASSLDGFGSYSGNTIYF. The CDR3 DNA is TGTGCCAGCAGCTTAGATGGTTTTGGGAGCTACTCTGGAAACACCATATATTTT.

The chain combines TRBV5-1 with TRBJ1-3, with 9 nucleotides matching TRBD1. Trimming took 4 bases from V and 4 from J; bases not matched to a gene: 3. The CDR3 contains 14 residues. Germline CDR1 is SGHRS and CDR2 is YFSETQ. CDR3 in DNA: TGCGCCAGCAGCCCGGGACAGGGAGGAAACACCATATATTTT. Its translation: CASSPGQGGNTIYF. Combining the CDR3 with reference TRBV5-1 and TRBJ1-3 gives the whole variable domain KAGVTQTPRYLIKTRGQQVTLSCSPISGHRSVSWYQQTPGQGLQFLFEYFSETQRNKGNFPGRFSGRQFSNSRSEMNVSTLELGDSALYLCASSPGQGGNTIYFGEGSWLTVV.

This chain connects TRBV7-2 to TRBJ2-7, with 9 bases fitting TRBD2. The CDR3 loop spans 14 amino acids. The V gene's germline CDR1 is SGHTA and CDR2 FQGNSA. V lost 5 bases to trimming and J lost 4 bases; unmatched junction nucleotides: 6. CDR3 residues: CASSPSGTGYEQYF. Written as DNA, the CDR3 is TGTGCCAGCAGCCCTAGCGGGACCGGTTACGAGCAGTACTTC. The whole variable domain, remainder taken from reference TRBV7-2 and TRBJ2-7, is GAGVSQSPSNKVTEKGKDVELRCDPISGHTALYWYRQSLGQGLEFLIYFQGNSAPDKSGLPSDRFSAERTGGSVSTLTIQRTQQEDSAVYLCASSPSGTGYEQYFGPGTRLTVT.

Only a few counts were recorded for this clone. CDR3 loop: CASSFQTVSPLHF. The CDR3 nucleotides read TGTGCCAGCAGCTTTCAGACAGTCTCACCCCTCCACTTT. The chain recombines TRBV7-6 with TRBJ1-6, with D possibly matching TRBD1 (5 bases). V was shortened by 3 bases and J by 10 bases, with 10 bases between the two germline ends. Germline V gene sequence: CDR1 SGHVS, CDR2 FNYEAQ. This CDR3 is 13 amino acids long.

This clone has just a few counts. The rearrangement uses TRBV20-1 and TRBJ2-7, with unresolved D. Germline V gene sequence: CDR1 DFQATT, CDR2 SNEGSKA (reference sequence). With 0 bases removed from V and 3 bases from J, the gap between germline ends came to 3 bases. The CDR3 is made up of 11 amino acids. CDR3 loop: CSARDNYEQYF. The CDR3 DNA follows: TGCAGTGCTAGAGATAACTACGAGCAGTACTTC.

The table lists this clone with a count of one. The CDR3, as DNA: TGTGCCAGCAGCCAGACGGAGGAAGGATTCCCTTATGGCTACACCTTC. It specifies CASSQTEEGFPYGYTF. This chain joins TRBV21-1 and TRBJ1-2. TRBV21-1 is a listed pseudogene. The CDR3 has 16 amino acids.

The chain combines TRBV18 with TRBJ2-5, with a weak D call TRBD2 (6 bases). V lost 2 bases and J 5 bases, leaving 15 bases between the germline ends. CDR3 length equals 15 residues. Germline-derived CDR1 and CDR2 are KGHSH and LQKENI. Written as DNA, the CDR3 is TGTGCCAGCTCACCAACTCCGGAGGGTTTTGAGACCCAGTACTTC. It translates to CASSPTPEGFETQYF.

This clone turned up a few times. In DNA form, the CDR3 reads TGTGCCAGCAGTTACTCGGACAGCTCCTACGAGCAGTACTTC. Its translation is CASSYSDSSYEQYF. The J gene is TRBJ2-7, the V gene TRBV6-6; maybe TRBD1 (6 bases). The germline CDR1 and CDR2 sequences are MNHNY and SVGAGI (reference sequence). The CDR3 covers 14 residues. The V and J ends lost 0 bases and 0 bases respectively, with 6 bases between them.